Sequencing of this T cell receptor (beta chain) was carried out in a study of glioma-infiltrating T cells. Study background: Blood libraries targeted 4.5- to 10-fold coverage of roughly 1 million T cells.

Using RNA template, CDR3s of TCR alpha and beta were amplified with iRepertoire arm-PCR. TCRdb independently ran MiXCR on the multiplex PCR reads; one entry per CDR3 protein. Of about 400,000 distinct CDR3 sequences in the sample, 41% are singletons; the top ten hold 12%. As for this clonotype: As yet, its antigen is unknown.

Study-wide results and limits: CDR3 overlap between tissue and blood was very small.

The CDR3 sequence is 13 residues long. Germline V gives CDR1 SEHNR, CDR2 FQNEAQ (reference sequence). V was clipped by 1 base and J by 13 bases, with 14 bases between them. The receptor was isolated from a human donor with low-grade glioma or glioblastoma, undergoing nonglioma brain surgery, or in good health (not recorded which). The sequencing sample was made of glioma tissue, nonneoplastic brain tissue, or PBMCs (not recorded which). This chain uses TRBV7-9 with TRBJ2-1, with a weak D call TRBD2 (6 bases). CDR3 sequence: CASSLVAREAQFF. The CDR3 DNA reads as TGTGCCAGCAGCTTAGTCGCCAGGGAGGCCCAGTTCTTC.